Below, 14 T cell receptor beta chains from the same sample are listed, as sequenced in a study of identical twins. Using its own MiXCR run on the 5' RACE reads, TCRdb lists one record per CDR3 protein. The data hold under 300,000 distinct CDR3 sequences, with roughly 13% observed a single time. This same sample was also part of a study on yellow fever vaccine responses in identical twins.

The sample was memory (CD45RO+) T cells sorted from blood. These receptors originate from a woman younger than 30 in good health.

This clonotype was seen a few times. The chain is built from TRBV5-6 and TRBJ1-3; D is ambiguous. The CDR3 is made up of 16 amino acids. The germline CDR1 and CDR2 sequences are SGHDT and YYEEEE. V was shortened by 4 bases and J by 3 bases, with 17 bases between the two germline ends. The CDR3: CASSDMIRANGNTIYF. The CDR3 DNA reads as TGTGCCAGCAGCGATATGATAAGGGCTAATGGAAACACCATATATTTT.

This clonotype has just a few counts. The V call is TRBV11-3, the J call TRBJ2-7, with D possibly being TRBD1 (6 bases). V gave up 0 bases and J gave up 3 bases, with 15 bases separating them. The V gene's germline CDR1 is SGHNT and CDR2 YENEEA. The CDR3 consists of 16 residues. This CDR3 reads CASSLDPWTASYEQYF. For the CDR3, the DNA is TGTGCCAGCAGCTTAGACCCTTGGACAGCCAGCTACGAGCAGTACTTC.

The rearrangement joins TRBV28 to TRBJ2-7; weak D call: TRBD1 (5 bases). Looked up from germline, CDR1 is MDHEN and CDR2 is SYDVKM. V was trimmed by 2 bases and J by 4 bases, leaving 12 bases between them. The CDR3 has 14 residues. CDR3 in DNA: TGTGCCAGCAGTTTACCAGGGAATGGGTACGAGCAGTACTTC. This gives the protein CASSLPGNGYEQYF.

This clonotype was counted ten times or more. V and J are TRBV7-2 and TRBJ2-7, with D uncertain. Trimming shortened V by 0 bases and J by 2 bases, and 11 bases separated the two germline ends. The CDR3 spans 15 residues. Germline assignment: CDR1 SGHTA and CDR2 FQGNSA. The CDR3, as DNA: TGTGCCAGCAGCTTAGCACATCCGGGTACCTACGAGCAGTACTTC. Translation gives CASSLAHPGTYEQYF.

This chain connects TRBV24-1 to TRBJ2-1; 11 bases are a match to TRBD1. Per the germline V gene, CDR1 is KGHDR and CDR2 is SFDVKD. Unmatched junction bases numbered 2, after V lost 4 bases and J lost 7 bases. The CDR3 has 14 amino acids. CDR3 region: CATSEGQGANEQFF. CDR3 in DNA: TGTGCCACCAGTGAAGGACAGGGGGCGAATGAGCAGTTCTTC.

This clonotype was picked up a small number of times. The chain has TRBV20-1 and TRBJ2-1, with D possibly TRBD2 on 5 matching bases. The V gene's germline CDR1 is DFQATT and CDR2 SNEGSKA (reference sequence). V was clipped by 5 bases and J by 7 bases, with 24 bases between them. This CDR3 spans 16 amino acids. The CDR3 loop reads CSAPRVPSPLGNEQFF. As DNA, the CDR3 is TGCAGTGCTCCCCGCGTCCCTAGCCCATTGGGGAATGAGCAGTTCTTC.

This clonotype has a count of ten or more. The rearrangement joins TRBV15 to TRBJ2-3; D is uncertain. Trimming left V 1 base short and J 6 bases short, with 14 bases between. CDR1 is LNHNV and CDR2 is YYDKDF in the germline V gene (reference sequence). The CDR3 contains 15 residues. This CDR3 is CATSRVVLKEDTQYF. CDR3 DNA: TGTGCCACCAGCAGAGTAGTCCTGAAAGAGGATACGCAGTATTTT.

This clonotype showed up just a few times. The DNA is omitted, as the CDR3 cannot be located on it reliably, and the CDR3 follows TCRdb's listing. The chain has TRBV5-5 and TRBJ1-1; TRBD1, the table's D call, was not compared with the DNA. In germline, CDR1 is SGHKS, CDR2 YYEKEE (reference sequence). The CDR3 is 13 residues long, ends included. The CDR3 reads CASSFGPGTEAFF.

In this sample, this clonotype turned up a few times. The chain couples TRBV20-1 to TRBJ2-7; D perhaps matches TRBD2 (6 bases). This CDR3 is 15 amino acids long. Trimming removed 3 bases from V and 3 bases from J, with 18 bases in between. Germline CDR1 is DFQATT and CDR2 is SNEGSKA (reference sequence). The CDR3 region has the DNA TGCAGTGCTAGCGGGAGCCTGACACCGCGCTACGAGCAGTACTTC. This translates into CSASGSLTPRYEQYF.

The chain employs TRBV4-2 and TRBJ2-1; D might be TRBD1 or TRBD2, each matching 5 bases. V gave up 1 base and J gave up 12 bases, with 10 bases separating them. CDR1 is LGHNA and CDR2 is YNFKEQ in the germline V gene. The CDR3 has 12 amino acids. CDR3 nucleotide sequence: TGTGCCAGCAGCCAAGTAGGGACCAGGCAGTTCTTC. Translating it yields CASSQVGTRQFF.

The chain links TRBV4-3 to TRBJ2-7; unclear D gene. Trimming removed 2 bases at V and 6 bases at J, with 14 bases between. From germline, CDR1 is LGHNA and CDR2 YSLEER. The CDR3 covers 14 residues. Here the CDR3 DNA reads TGCGCCAGCAGCCAAACCGGGTCCACCGCCGAGCAGTACTTC. Translating gives CASSQTGSTAEQYF.

V usage is TRBV11-1 and J usage is TRBJ2-3, with 7 bases that match TRBD2. This CDR3 is built from 16 residues. The germline gives CDR1 SGHAT, CDR2 FQDESV (reference sequence). The V and J ends lost 1 base and 3 bases, in that order; junction bases with no gene match: 7. The DNA of the CDR3 is TGTGCCAGCAGCTTAGGAGCGGGGAGGAGAACAGATACGCAGTATTTT. Its protein is CASSLGAGRRTDTQYF.

In this sample, this clonotype turned up a few times. The chain combines TRBV5-4 with TRBJ2-7; 7 positions match TRBD1. Germline CDR1 and CDR2: SGHNT and YYREEE (reference sequence). J lost 6 bases, V lost 3 bases, and 6 bases had no gene match. The CDR3 contains 13 residues. CDR3 loop: CASSSRQGREQYF. The DNA of the CDR3 is TGTGCCAGCAGCTCAAGACAGGGCCGCGAGCAGTACTTC.

This chain joins TRBV5-1 and TRBJ1-1, with 10 bases matching TRBD1. The CDR3 contains 16 residues. Germline assignment: CDR1 SGHRS and CDR2 YFSETQ. V lost 5 bases to trimming and J lost 1 base; unmatched junction nucleotides: 8. The CDR3 DNA reads TGCGCCAGCAGGTTGACAGGGGGCGAGGGGAACACTGAAGCTTTCTTT. It specifies CASRLTGGEGNTEAFF.